The 15 T cell receptor beta chains reported below all come from one sample, sequenced in a study of T cell repertoires in cytomegalovirus infection. TCRdb reprocessed the reads with MiXCR, giving one entry per CDR3 protein. The sample carries under 800,000 distinct CDR3 sequences, roughly a quarter recorded once. Sequenced input: CD8+ T cells from PBMCs. These receptors originate from a human donor in good health (CMV status not recorded). Some clones in this sample may be carry-over from other donors' samples.

The chain uses TRBV6-6 and TRBJ2-7; D call uncertain. Germline V lookup: CDR1 MNHNY, CDR2 SVGAGI (reference sequence). V lost 4 bases and J lost 6, with 7 bases in between. The CDR3 extends over 11 amino acids. The DNA of the CDR3 is TGTGCCAGCAGTTCTGCGGCCGAGCAGTACGTC. Its protein is CASSSAAEQYV.

This clonotype appeared a few times. The chain links TRBV10-3 to TRBJ2-7; D is ambiguous. The V end was cut by 7 bases, the J end by 3 bases, with 19 bases between. The CDR3 extends over 15 amino acids. CDR1 is ENHRY, CDR2 SYGVKD, per germline. The CDR3 bases are TGTGCCATCAAAGGCCTGGGTGAGTTTGGCTACGAGCAGTACTTC. As protein: CAIKGLGEFGYEQYF.

This clonotype showed up many times. The chain employs TRBV28 and TRBJ1-1; 8 nucleotides line up with TRBD1. The CDR3 runs 12 residues. Losses at the gene ends were 4 bases for V and 7 bases for J; bases not matched to a gene: 2. Germline V gene lookup returns CDR1 MDHEN and CDR2 SYDVKM. CDR3 loop: CASSWTGIEAFF. The CDR3 DNA reads as TGTGCCAGCAGTTGGACAGGGATTGAAGCTTTCTTT. Combining the CDR3 with reference TRBV28 and TRBJ1-1 gives the whole variable domain DVKVTQSSRYLVKRTGEKVFLECVQDMDHENMFWYRQDPGLGLRLIYFSYDVKMKEKGDIPEGYSVSREKKERFSLILESASTNQTSMYLCASSWTGIEAFFGQGTRLTVV.

The table lists this clonotype with a few counts. This chain uses TRBV9 with TRBJ2-1, with D perhaps matching TRBD2 (7 bases). Germline V gene data show CDR1 as SGDLS and CDR2 as YYNGEE. The germline V and J ends were trimmed by 0 bases and 4 bases, with 11 bases remaining between them. This CDR3 is 15 amino acids long. The CDR3 protein is CASSVDGGPYNEQFF. For the CDR3, the DNA is TGTGCCAGCAGCGTAGACGGGGGGCCTTACAATGAGCAGTTCTTC.

This clonotype was seen repeatedly, ten times or more. The genes are TRBV10-1 and TRBJ2-3, with 7 bases matching TRBD1. The V and J ends lost 5 bases and 2 bases, in that order; junction bases with no gene match: 13. There are 17 residues in the CDR3. From germline, CDR1 is WNHNN and CDR2 SYGVQD (reference sequence). The CDR3 DNA reads TGCGCCAGCAGTAGGCAGACGGCGACAGGGTACACAGATACGCAGTATTTT. Its translation is CASSRQTATGYTDTQYF.

This clonotype occurred a few times. V and J are TRBV5-6 and TRBJ1-5, with D uncertain. This CDR3 region has 15 residues. Trimming left V 4 bases short and J 1 base short, with 12 bases between. Looked up from germline, CDR1 is SGHDT and CDR2 is YYEEEE. As DNA, the CDR3 is TGTGCCAGCAGCCCCGGAGGAACGAGCAATCAGCCCCAGCATTTT. It translates to CASSPGGTSNQPQHF.

This clonotype turned up a few times. This chain uses TRBV29-1 with TRBJ2-7; possible D gene TRBD1, 6 bases. CDR3 length equals 13 residues. CDR1 is SQVTM, CDR2 ANQGSEA, per germline. Trimming stripped 1 base from V and 5 bases from J, with 12 bases between. The DNA for the CDR3 is TGCAGCGTTGAAGCACAGGGCGAGGACGAGCAGTACTTC. It translates to CSVEAQGEDEQYF.

The sample holds a few counts of this clonotype. This chain connects TRBV19 to TRBJ2-1, with D hard to call. Germline loops: CDR1 LNHDA, CDR2 SQIVND (reference sequence). Trimming pared 7 bases from V and 4 bases from J, leaving 11 bases between. The CDR3 spans 13 residues. This chain's CDR3 is CASIPDGYNEQFF. The CDR3 DNA reads as TGTGCCAGTATCCCGGACGGGTACAATGAGCAGTTCTTC.

This clonotype was detected only a few times. The chain couples TRBV6-1 to TRBJ2-2; 14 nucleotides match TRBD2. The germline V gene encodes CDR1 MNHNS and CDR2 SASEGT. This CDR3 has 18 residues. V was pared by 5 bases and J by 6 bases, with 11 bases of the junction left unmatched. The chain's CDR3 is CASSRGLAGASGSGELFF. Written as DNA, the CDR3 is TGTGCCAGCAGTCGGGGACTAGCGGGGGCCTCGGGGTCCGGGGAGCTGTTTTTT.

This clonotype was observed many times. The chain employs TRBV7-2 and TRBJ2-5, with D perhaps matching TRBD1 (5 bases). This CDR3 is 15 amino acids long. Trimming took off 1 base at V and 5 bases at J, with 14 bases between the two ends. Germline V lookup: CDR1 SGHTA, CDR2 FQGNSA. The DNA for the CDR3 is TGTGCCAGCAGCTTAGTGGCAGGGAATGGGGAGACCCAGTACTTC. This sequence encodes CASSLVAGNGETQYF.

This clonotype has only a few counts. The chain has TRBV12-3 or TRBV12-4 and TRBJ2-1, with 9 bases fitting TRBD2. The CDR3 totals 17 residues. The V gene end was trimmed by 5 bases and the J gene end by 6 bases; junction bases not matched to a gene: 14. The DNA of the CDR3 is TGTGCCAGCAGTCTGACCCTAGGAGGCGGGGGGGCCAATGAGCAGTTCTTC. Encoded protein: CASSLTLGGGGANEQFF.

This clonotype was recorded many times. This chain links TRBV7-2 with TRBJ2-3; 7 positions agree with TRBD1. J lost 2 bases, V lost 3 bases, and 5 bases had no gene match. CDR3 size: 15 residues. Per the germline V gene, CDR1 is SGHTA and CDR2 is FQGNSA. This CDR3 reads CASSLRGQDTDTQYF. CDR3 bases: TGTGCCAGCAGCTTGAGGGGGCAAGACACAGATACGCAGTATTTT.

This clonotype has at least ten counts. V usage is TRBV5-1 and J usage is TRBJ2-5; D perhaps matches TRBD1 (6 bases). Trimming removed 0 bases at V and 2 bases at J, with 17 bases between. The length of the CDR3 is 17 residues. Per germline, CDR1 SGHRS and CDR2 YFSETQ. CDR3 amino acids: CASSLDPQGFRQETQYF. As DNA, the CDR3 is TGCGCCAGCAGCTTGGACCCACAGGGATTTCGGCAAGAGACCCAGTACTTC.

The gene calls are TRBV7-9 and TRBJ1-1; D ambiguous. V lost 5 bases to trimming and J lost 0 bases, with 16 bases between them. The length of the CDR3 is 16 residues. CDR1 and CDR2 from the germline V gene are SEHNR and FQNEAQ (reference sequence). The CDR3: CASSPSSRGVNTEAFF. The CDR3 DNA sequence: TGTGCCAGCAGCCCGTCCTCCCGCGGTGTGAACACTGAAGCTTTCTTT.

The chain couples TRBV27 to TRBJ2-3; D possibly uses TRBD1 or TRBD2 (5 bases each). CDR1 and CDR2 (germline): MNHEY, SMNVEV (reference sequence). Trimming pared 7 bases from V and 0 bases from J, leaving 8 bases between. This CDR3 region has 13 residues. CDR3 residues: CASTRDSTDTQYF. CDR3 nucleotide sequence: TGTGCCAGCACCCGGGACAGCACAGATACGCAGTATTTT.